The 27 T cell receptor beta chains listed next were all sequenced from one sample in a study of control samples from healthy donors and cancer patients (dated by TCRdb to about 2020). The library was built by means of the immunoSEQ multiplex PCR assay. Entries here come from immuneACCESS through TCRdb and include only in-frame sequences with V and J called. Some clones fail to appear in such tables; in the studies checked, an unresolved V gene covers under half of the shortfall, and the cause of the remainder is unknown. The sample table lists roughly 120,000 clones, around 96% of them with a count of one. The ten largest clones add up to about 3.6% of the sample. Sequencing was carried out using blood. The receptors originated from a man aged 30 to 45 in good health.

CDR3 sequence (DNA): TGTGCCAGTAGTATGAAGGGATCCTACAATGAGCAGTTCTTC. It specifies CASSMKGSYNEQFF. The genes are TRBV19 and TRBJ2-1, with D uncertain. The CDR3 is 14 amino acids. The V end was cut by 3 bases, the J end by 1 base, with 7 bases between. Germline V gene sequence: CDR1 LNHDA, CDR2 SQIVND (reference sequence).

The rearrangement uses TRBV18 and TRBJ1-3; D is possibly TRBD1 (5 bases). In germline, CDR1 is KGHSH, CDR2 LQKENI. This CDR3 is 14 amino acids long. Trimming stripped 5 bases from V and 0 bases from J, with 8 bases between. The CDR3 region is CASSGDHSGNTIYF. The CDR3 region has the DNA TGTGCCAGCTCAGGGGACCACTCTGGAAACACCATATATTTT.

The rearrangement uses TRBV3-1 (or the pseudogene TRBV3-2) and TRBJ1-2; 8 bases agree with TRBD1. V lost 3 bases, J lost 4 bases, and 4 bases stayed unmatched. Per germline, CDR1 LGHDT and CDR2 YNNKEL (reference sequence). CDR3 size: 14 residues. The CDR3 nucleotides read TGTGCCAGCAGCCAGACAGGGGAACCCTATGGCTACACCTTC. Amino acid sequence: CASSQTGEPYGYTF.

J is TRBJ2-2 and V is TRBV27; D gene ambiguous. The CDR3 length is 16 residues. V was cut by 4 bases and J by 0 bases, with 12 bases left in between. Germline CDR1 MNHEY, CDR2 SMNVEV (reference sequence). CDR3 DNA sequence: TGTGCCAGCAGTTCGCTGGGCGCCTCGAACACCGGGGAGCTGTTTTTT. Amino acids: CASSSLGASNTGELFF.

This clone has just one count. The chain has TRBV6-5 and TRBJ1-1; D is possibly TRBD1 (6 bases). V was clipped by 4 bases and J by 4 bases, with 13 bases between them. The CDR3 has 14 residues. Per the germline V gene, CDR1 is MNHEY and CDR2 is SVGAGI. CDR3 sequence (DNA): TGTGCCAGCAGTTCCTCCCAGGGGCGCACTGAAGCTTTCTTT. The encoded protein is CASSSSQGRTEAFF.

The CDR3 sequence: CASSVTGATEAFF. CDR3 bases: TGTGCCAGCAGTGTTACAGGGGCCACTGAAGCTTTCTTT. The rearrangement uses TRBV25-1 and TRBJ1-1; 7 positions match TRBD1. This CDR3 comprises 13 residues. Germline CDR1 MGHDK, CDR2 SYGVNS. V gave up 4 bases and J gave up 4 bases; unmatched junction bases: 3. Full variable domain (rest looked up from reference TRBV25-1 and TRBJ1-1): EADIYQTPRYLVIGTGKKITLECSQTMGHDKMYWYQQDPGMELHLIHYSYGVNSTEKGDLSSESTVSRIRTEHFPLTLESARPSHTSQYLCASSVTGATEAFFGQGTRLTVV.

In this sample, this clone turned up a few times. This sequence joins TRBV5-1 and TRBJ1-4; D gene unclear. Germline-derived CDR1 and CDR2 are SGHRS and YFSETQ. V gave up 2 bases and J gave up 8 bases, with 10 bases separating them. The CDR3 has 13 residues. CDR3 amino acids: CASSFGSLEKLFF. The CDR3 DNA reads TGCGCCAGCAGCTTCGGGAGTTTAGAAAAACTGTTTTTT.

The rearrangement joins TRBV4-3 to TRBJ2-7, with D maybe TRBD1 (5 bases). Per germline, CDR1 LGHNA and CDR2 YSLEER. The CDR3 totals 15 residues. Trimming left V 0 bases short and J 6 bases short, with 15 bases between. The CDR3 here is CASSQDPAGQAEQYF. Here the CDR3 DNA reads TGCGCCAGCAGCCAAGATCCGGCAGGGCAGGCCGAGCAGTACTTC.

The J gene is TRBJ2-7, the V gene TRBV13; TRBD2 matches 7 bases. This CDR3 region has 16 residues. CDR1 and CDR2 from the germline V gene are PRHDT and FYEKMQ (reference sequence). V lost 4 bases and J lost 7; bases outside the gene matches: 16. The CDR3 sequence: CASSSVRLAVPGEQYF. CDR3 DNA: TGTGCCAGCAGCTCCGTAAGGCTAGCGGTACCCGGGGAGCAGTACTTC.

The gene calls are TRBV5-1 and TRBJ2-3; no clear D gene. Germline V gives CDR1 SGHRS, CDR2 YFSETQ. V lost 5 bases and J 2 bases, leaving 6 bases between the germline ends. There are 12 residues in the CDR3. The CDR3 bases are TGCGCCAGCAGACGAACCACAGATACGCAGTATTTT. Encoded protein: CASRRTTDTQYF.

The genes are TRBV4-3 and TRBJ1-2, with D unclear. Trimming took off 0 bases at V and 7 bases at J, with 15 bases between the two ends. Looked up from germline, CDR1 is LGHNA and CDR2 is YSLEER. This CDR3 comprises 15 residues. The CDR3 nucleotides are TGCGCCAGCAGCCAAGAATCCGCGCCTCGGGGTGGCTACACCTTC. This translates into CASSQESAPRGGYTF.

The chain employs TRBV5-1 and TRBJ2-5, with D possibly being TRBD1 or TRBD2 (6 bases each). Germline-derived CDR1 and CDR2 are SGHRS and YFSETQ. CDR3 length equals 17 residues. V was trimmed by 2 bases and J by 5 bases, leaving 22 bases between them. The CDR3 region has the DNA TGCGCCAGCAGCTTCGGAGGGGGAGCCAATATTGGGGAGACCCAGTACTTC. Its translation is CASSFGGGANIGETQYF.

The chain combines TRBV7-8 with TRBJ2-1; D possibly corresponds to TRBD1 (5 bases). V was trimmed by 6 bases and J by 4 bases, leaving 10 bases between them. Germline V gives CDR1 SGHVS, CDR2 FQNEAQ. The CDR3 totals 13 residues. The chain's CDR3 is CASRIRDYNEQFF. CDR3 in DNA: TGTGCCAGCAGAATCAGGGATTACAATGAGCAGTTCTTC.

The J gene is TRBJ1-1, the V gene TRBV4-3, with 7 bases that match TRBD1. The V segment lost 0 bases and the J segment 9 bases; nucleotides outside the gene matches: 7. Germline-derived CDR1 and CDR2 are LGHNA and YSLEER. This CDR3 spans 14 amino acids. In DNA, the CDR3 is TGCGCCAGCAGCCAAGATCCGAGGGACAGCAAAGCTTTCTTT. Amino acid sequence: CASSQDPRDSKAFF.

The genes are TRBV15 and TRBJ2-1; D is uncertain. The ends were cut back, 5 bases at V and 6 bases at J, with 11 bases in the middle. The CDR3 sequence is 13 residues long. Germline CDR1 and CDR2: LNHNV and YYDKDF (reference sequence). CDR3 in amino acids: CATSLVDGNEQFF. In DNA, the CDR3 is TGTGCCACCAGCTTAGTGGATGGCAATGAGCAGTTCTTC.

This chain links TRBV5-4 with TRBJ1-6; possibly TRBD1 for D (5 bases). Trimming took 1 base from V and 6 from J, leaving 14 bases between them. This CDR3 comprises 16 residues. Per the germline V gene, CDR1 is SGHNT and CDR2 is YYREEE (reference sequence). The CDR3 is CASSLTAGIGNSPLHF. Written as DNA, the CDR3 is TGTGCCAGCAGCTTGACTGCAGGGATCGGTAATTCACCCCTCCACTTT. Drawing the rest from reference TRBV5-4 and TRBJ1-6, the complete variable domain is ETGVTQSPTHLIKTRGQQVTLRCSSQSGHNTVSWYQQALGQGPQFIFQYYREEENGRGNFPPRFSGLQFPNYSSELNVNALELDDSALYLCASSLTAGIGNSPLHFGNGTRLTVT.

Note on this clone: The same CDR3 can be traced to other DNA sequences in this sample. The chain joins TRBV11-2 to TRBJ2-1; 11 bases match TRBD2. Germline trimming cut 5 bases from V and 7 bases from J; bases unmatched to any gene: 7. Germline loops: CDR1 SGHAT, CDR2 FQNNGV. The CDR3 has 15 residues. The CDR3 nucleotides are TGTGCCAGCAGCCTCACTAGCGGGGGAGGGAATGAGCAGTTCTTC. Translating it yields CASSLTSGGGNEQFF. The full variable domain, completed using reference TRBV11-2 and TRBJ2-1, is EAGVAQSPRYKIIEKRQSVAFWCNPISGHATLYWYQQILGQGPKLLIQFQNNGVVDDSQLPKDRFSAERLKGVDSTLKIQPAKLEDSAVYLCASSLTSGGGNEQFFGPGTRLTVL.

This chain joins TRBV25-1 and TRBJ2-7; the D gene is possibly TRBD1 (6 bases). CDR1 is MGHDK and CDR2 is SYGVNS in the germline V gene. V was shortened by 3 bases and J by 3 bases, with 6 bases between the two germline ends. The length of the CDR3 is 12 residues. The CDR3 sequence is CASSDRGYEQYF. Here the CDR3 DNA reads TGTGCCAGCAGTGACAGGGGCTACGAGCAGTACTTC.

J is TRBJ1-6 and V is TRBV3-1 (or the pseudogene TRBV3-2); 7 bases line up with TRBD1. Germline CDR1 reads LGHDT; CDR2 reads YNNKEL (reference sequence). The length of the CDR3 is 14 residues. With V trimmed by 8 bases and J by 9 bases, 10 bases remained unmatched. CDR3 region: CASGTANNFSPLHF. In DNA, the CDR3 is TGTGCCAGCGGGACAGCAAATAACTTTTCACCCCTCCACTTT.

The sample holds one count of this clone. The chain uses TRBV30 and TRBJ2-2, with D uncertain. Trimming removed 0 bases at V and 5 bases at J, with 7 bases between. This CDR3 has 13 residues. Germline V CDR1 and CDR2: GTSNPN, SVGIG (reference sequence). In nucleotides, the CDR3 is TGTGCCTGGAGTGTGCTTCGAACCGGGGAGCTGTTTTTT. Amino acids: CAWSVLRTGELFF.

The V gene is TRBV7-2, the J gene TRBJ2-2; D call uncertain. With 3 bases removed from V and 3 bases from J, the gap between germline ends came to 5 bases. In germline, CDR1 is SGHTA, CDR2 FQGNSA. CDR3 length equals 13 residues. The CDR3 is CASSFPYTGELFF. CDR3 nucleotides: TGTGCCAGCAGCTTCCCATACACCGGGGAGCTGTTTTTT.

The chain links TRBV7-9 to TRBJ2-2; TRBD1 matches at 8 bases. Germline trimming cut 9 bases from V and 1 base from J; bases unmatched to any gene: 1. Looked up from germline, CDR1 is SEHNR and CDR2 is FQNEAQ (reference sequence). The CDR3 consists of 13 residues. CDR3 sequence (DNA): TGTGCCAGGGACAGGGTGAACACCGGGGAGCTGTTTTTT. This codes for CARDRVNTGELFF.

V is TRBV10-2 and J is TRBJ1-2; TRBD1 matches 7 bases. V shed 3 bases and J 5 bases; nucleotides not matched to a gene: 12. The length of the CDR3 is 16 residues. The germline gives CDR1 WSHSY, CDR2 SAAADI. The CDR3 spells CASSDGWTGWLYGYTF. CDR3 coding DNA: TGCGCCAGCAGTGACGGGTGGACAGGCTGGTTATATGGCTACACCTTC.

This chain joins TRBV14 and TRBJ1-4; D unresolved. The germline gives CDR1 SGHDN, CDR2 FVKESK. The CDR3 extends over 15 amino acids. V was trimmed by 0 bases and J by 4 bases, leaving 9 bases between them. The CDR3 reads CASSQEFRINEKLFF. CDR3 DNA: TGTGCCAGCAGCCAAGAATTCAGGATTAATGAAAAACTGTTTTTT.

In DNA form, the CDR3 reads TGTGCCAGCAGCCCCCGGAACAATTACTACAATGAGCAGTTCTTC. Encoded protein: CASSPRNNYYNEQFF. The chain has TRBV7-9 and TRBJ2-1; no firm D call. Trimming took off 5 bases at V and 3 bases at J, with 14 bases between the two ends. The CDR3 loop spans 15 amino acids. Germline V gene sequence: CDR1 SEHNR, CDR2 FQNEAQ (reference sequence). Full variable domain (rest looked up from reference TRBV7-9 and TRBJ2-1): DTGVSQNPRHKITKRGQNVTFRCDPISEHNRLYWYRQTLGQGPEFLTYFQNEAQLEKSRLLSDRFSAERPKGSFSTLEIQRTEQGDSAMYLCASSPRNNYYNEQFFGPGTRLTVL.

The chain recombines TRBV2 with TRBJ1-2; D possibly corresponds to TRBD1 (5 bases). From germline, CDR1 is SNHLY and CDR2 FYNNEI. The CDR3 is 14 residues long. Trimming left V 3 bases short and J 4 bases short, with 12 bases between. The CDR3 region is CASSEQTDIYGYTF. For the CDR3, the DNA is TGTGCCAGCAGTGAGCAGACAGACATCTATGGCTACACCTTC. The full variable domain, in which reference TRBV2 and TRBJ1-2 provide the parts outside the CDR3, is EPEVTQTPSHQVTQMGQEVILRCVPISNHLYFYWYRQILGQKVEFLVSFYNNEISEKSEIFDDQFSVERPDGSNFTLKIRSTKLEDSAMYFCASSEQTDIYGYTFGSGTRLTVV.

The gene calls are TRBV7-3 and TRBJ2-1; a possible D gene is TRBD2 (7 bases). The germline V gene encodes CDR1 SGHTA and CDR2 FQGTGA. Trimming took 0 bases from V and 1 from J, leaving 10 bases between them. The CDR3 extends over 16 amino acids. Written as DNA, the CDR3 is TGTGCCAGCAGCTTAACAGGGGGGGCATCCTACAATGAGCAGTTCTTC. Protein: CASSLTGGASYNEQFF. The variable domain in full, completed from reference TRBV7-3 and TRBJ2-1, reads GAGVSQTPSNKVTEKGKYVELRCDPISGHTALYWYRQSLGQGPEFLIYFQGTGAADDSGLPNDRFFAVRPEGSVSTLKIQRTERGDSAVYLCASSLTGGASYNEQFFGPGTRLTVL.